Described below is a single TCR beta chain sequence and its context. A few counts support this clone. Its antigen is still unknown. Base qualities are missing; no much larger clone stands one base away. The sample is drawn from a study of cytomegalovirus exposure and HLA in healthy donors (dated by TCRdb to 2015 to 2018). The study in broad terms: According to an earlier analysis of 587 of the donors, some 180 million T cells yielded 95 million to 140 million unique TCR beta sequences and more than 250 Gb of sequence data. An early release that covered about 600 HLA-typed donors contained about 300 gigabases of sequencing data and 65 million to 100 million unique TCR sequences. Among the roughly 410 genotyped donors, under 90% belonged to the genetic ancestry cluster associated with self-reported Caucasian donors. The study was designed to test whether signatures of past pathogen exposure could be identified by cataloging public T cell receptors. The study used immunosequencing to profile the T cell repertoires of approximately 650 subjects and linked those repertoires to cytomegalovirus serostatus. A separate validation cohort of roughly 120 different subjects was used in addition to the 666-subject first cohort. The study combined high-throughput TCR immunosequencing, statistical association of individual TCRs with disease status, and machine learning to predict cytomegalovirus infection status. A later analysis re-analyzed previously published TCR beta repertoires from 666 donors and added high-resolution HLA genotyping to study TCR occurrence patterns. The later analysis used no new phenotypic data to find candidate immune exposures, relying instead on TCR beta sequences and their occurrence across donors. An earlier analysis of 587 of the donors used high-throughput TCR beta sequencing to judge whether each TCR beta V gene segment behaved as functional or pseudogenic. Donor age, sex, ethnicity and CMV serostatus were collected together with the repertoire data. Genome-wide SNP genotypes for about 65% of the 666 donors were used in a later genetic analysis, which treated that subset as a discovery cohort. All discovery cohort repertoires had been generated using a single sequencing platform. HLA typing included class I and class II loci at four-digit resolution. Typing coverage varied by locus: roughly 629-640 donors for A, B, C, DRB1 and DQB1; more than 500 for DQA1; nearly 610 for DPA1; fewer than 480 for DPB1. Several DR-DQ haplotypes were treated as single units for association and clustering because of strong linkage in the cohort. Among about 400 genotyped donors of the cohort, an average of roughly 230,000 unique TCR beta nucleotide sequences was sequenced per donor, of which approximately 18% were non-productive.

Library construction relied on the immunoSEQ multiplex PCR assay. For the multiplex PCR, a mixture combining 60 forward primers for TCR Vbeta segments and 13 reverse primers for TCR Jbeta segments was used. The CDR3 region of rearranged TCR beta genes was amplified from genomic DNA with a multiplex PCR assay. Amplified TCR beta libraries were sequenced as 87-base-pair reads on the Illumina HiSeq System. On the authors' methods: A later analysis counted tens of millions of unique TCR beta chains across the 600 to 850 repertoires, and 9.5 million to 11 million of these chains were shared by at least two donors. Raw reads were error-corrected and collapsed into unique sequences with a nearest-neighbor algorithm that merged closely related sequences to remove PCR and sequencing errors. To assign V, D and J gene segments, CDR3 sequences were aligned to IMGT reference sequences. Each retained sequence needed at least a six-nucleotide match to both a V gene segment and a J gene segment. A rearrangement was called productive if the CDR3 had no stop codons and remained in frame with V and J, and every other rearrangement was called non-productive. Following IMGT convention, CDR3 was defined as the stretch from the second conserved V-encoded cysteine up to the conserved J-encoded phenylalanine. Sequences without an unambiguous match to a single V gene segment were excluded from the earlier analysis of about 600 of the donors. An earlier analysis of several hundred of the donors called V segments functional above 56.7% productive rearrangements and segregating when the between-donor standard deviation exceeded 5%. To diagnose cytomegalovirus status from the catalog of TCR beta chain sequences, a statistical classification framework was built. In a later analysis, TCR nucleotide sequences were compared against IMGT/GENE-DB human TR gene sequences so that V and J genes could be assigned. In a later analysis, CDR3 sequences and most-parsimonious VDJ recombination scenarios were assigned using the TCRdist pipeline. In a later analysis, every TCR beta chain was defined by the combination of its CDR3 amino acid sequence and its V-gene family, and reads without a unique V-gene family were dropped. As a way to deal with suspected cross-contamination and a sequencing artifact, a later analysis dropped under 600 nucleotide sequences that were highly shared and had low generation probability. A later analysis calculated a clonal expansion index for each public chain from normalized within-repertoire ranks of inferred template counts. In a later analysis, generation probabilities were computed using a VDJ recombination model fitted to out-of-frame rearrangements, and the results were checked against IGoR. In a later analysis, TCR-TCR, TCR-HLA and TCR-CMV co-occurrence was scored with hypergeometric tests, and a repertoire-size bias correction was applied to TCR pairs. False discovery rates were estimated in a later analysis by permuting HLA or CMV assignments 20 times. In a later analysis, co-occurring TCRs were grouped using DBSCAN, with TCRdist sequence similarity added in when clustering inside HLA-allele-positive subsets. Co-occurrence clustering excluded repertoires with fewer than 30,000 or more than 120,000 public chains, plus five with anomalous nucleotide sharing. TCRdb's version of the immuneACCESS table is confined to in-frame rearrangements and falls short of the full clone set. An unresolved V gene accounts for under half of the shortfall where checked; the remainder is of unknown origin. The DNA gave D and trimming, while V, J and clone size come from that table. The sample data list 180,000 or so clones, and roughly 75% of these were observed just once. The top ten clonotypes cover about 7.7% of the sample.

General findings and caveats noted by the study authors: In a later analysis, HLA-associated TCR beta chains were found to be more clonally expanded and to have lower generation probabilities than equally common non-associated chains. When HLA alleles, especially DR and DQ, strongly co-occurred, attributing TCR associations to individual alleles was difficult. Only TCR beta chains were sequenced in this cohort, and the absence of alpha or paired-chain data limited detectable features. Linkage disequilibrium might explain the correlated functional status among segregating V segments, but an unknown experimental factor could not be ruled out. A later analysis found that TCR association rates varied across HLA loci, with DRB1 alleles showing the most associated TCRs and HLA-C alleles the fewest. An association between a missense DCLRE1C variant and V-gene and J-gene trimming of TCR beta chains was found in a later genetic analysis and replicated in an independent cohort. Most TCR sequences were seen in very few donors, while some public TCRs were found in many individuals. At a false discovery rate of 0.05, a later analysis linked 15,000 to 20,000 TCR beta sequences to specific HLA alleles. Most CMV-associated TCR beta chains appeared to be HLA-restricted in a later analysis, and the HLA associations seemed to be driven largely by CMV exposure. The classifier was reported to diagnose cytomegalovirus status with high specificity and sensitivity in both the original and validation cohorts. Because HLA typing was unavailable for some donors at each locus, only the typed subset was used in association tests. Because the 87-base-pair reads could not distinguish some IMGT-functional V segments, including TRBV6-2 and TRBV6-3, those segments were excluded. A further reported finding was that TCR beta sequences accurately predicted the HLA-A and HLA-B alleles for most subjects in the first cohort. Immune exposure information for the cohort was limited to CMV serostatus. A later analysis reported that several top co-occurrence clusters appeared linked to parvovirus B19, influenza, CMV and Epstein-Barr virus. Because counts were too low, about 18 rarely observed V segments, including chromosome 9 orphons, were excluded from the earlier analysis of 500 to 700 of the donors. The authors suggested that the approach could potentially be extended to other disease states and immunological phenotypes. According to a later genetic analysis, donors in an Asian-associated ancestry cluster had fewer N-insertions in productive TCRs than the approximately 700-donor mean. In an earlier analysis of approximately 590 of the donors, most TCR beta V segments were observed in productive rearrangements about 90% or about 30% of the time, broadly matching IMGT annotations. Roughly uniform sequencing depth across donors was assumed in presence/absence analyses, although this assumption may not hold. In vitro tests confirmed that a few of the cytomegalovirus-associated TCR beta chains recognize cytomegalovirus antigens. The study gave a list of more than 150 TCR beta chains associated with cytomegalovirus. A cluster of highly shared sequence variants was judged likely to represent a technical artifact of the sequencing pipeline.

The cohort comprised several hundred healthy bone marrow donors. All cohort members were sampled while nominally healthy, although unrecorded immune exposures were likely present. The donor tested CMV seropositive and was one of the 289 seropositive cohort members. A peripheral blood sample was collected from each donor, and TCR beta sequencing was performed on peripheral blood mononuclear cells. Genomic DNA extraction from the blood cell samples was performed with the Qiagen DNeasy Blood Extraction Kit. CDR1 and CDR2, per the germline V gene, are SGHVS and FQNEAQ. Relative to germline, V is 5 bases shorter and J is 2 bases shorter, with 12 bases between their ends. From cysteine to phenylalanine, the CDR3 is 14 amino acids long. Of the read, only the CDR3 DNA is kept; its 42 bases are in frame from base 1.

The TCR sequence derives from a woman aged 40 to 55 in good health and CMV-seropositive. Sequenced: PBMCs. The chain employs TRBV7-8 and TRBJ2-5; no confident D gene assignment can be made. The DNA sequence follows: TGTGCCAGCAGCCCCATGCTAGGACAAGAGACCCAGTACTTC. It specifies CASSPMLGQETQYF. The full variable domain, completed from the reference TRBV7-8 and TRBJ2-5 proteins outside the CDR3, reads GAGVSQSPRYKVAKRGQDVALRCDPISGHVSLFWYQQALGQGPEFLTYFQNEAQLDKSGLPSDRFFAERPEGSVSTLKIQRTQQEDSAVYLCASSPMLGQETQYFGPGTRLLVL.